These 18 T cell receptor beta chains share one sample of origin, sequenced in a study of blood T cell repertoires in COVID-19. Repertoires were generated with immunoSEQ multiplex PCR, while TCRdb's copy carries only in-frame clones and drops some. In the table there are about 160,000 clones, 70% to 90% of which are singletons. Sequencing input: peripheral blood. The receptors were sampled from a woman in her 50s with COVID-19, enrolled during active disease.

The chain employs TRBV15 and TRBJ2-5; D is unresolved. The V and J ends lost 0 bases and 1 base respectively, with 12 bases between them. Germline-derived CDR1 and CDR2 are LNHNV and YYDKDF (reference sequence). CDR3 length: 16 amino acids. CDR3 residues: CATSRDRMVAQETQYF. In DNA, the CDR3 is TGTGCCACCAGCAGAGATCGTATGGTAGCCCAAGAGACCCAGTACTTC.

This chain links TRBV5-1 with TRBJ2-6; a weak D match, TRBD1 (6 bases). There are 18 residues in the CDR3. CDR1 SGHRS and CDR2 YFSETQ come from the germline V gene. V was clipped by 5 bases and J by 2 bases, with 20 bases between them. For the CDR3, the DNA is TGCGCCAGCAGTGAATCCACAGGGTTTCCAGCTGGGGCCAACGTCCTGACTTTC. This translates into CASSESTGFPAGANVLTF.

The rearrangement joins TRBV30 to TRBJ1-4, with D perhaps matching TRBD1 (6 bases). This CDR3 is built from 14 residues. Trimming took off 6 bases at V and 4 bases at J, with 15 bases between the two ends. Germline loops: CDR1 GTSNPN, CDR2 SVGIG (reference sequence). The CDR3 is CACNLDSRNEKLFF. CDR3 coding DNA: TGTGCCTGTAACCTGGACAGTCGTAATGAAAAACTGTTTTTT.

The gene calls are TRBV7-3 and TRBJ2-3; tentatively, D is TRBD2 (5 bases). Germline V lookup: CDR1 SGHTA, CDR2 FQGTGA. V dropped 3 bases and J dropped 5 bases, with 15 bases sitting between them. The CDR3 loop spans 15 amino acids. The CDR3 DNA is TGTGCCAGCAGCTTGGTAGCCCGCGAGGGAGATACGCAGTATTTT. Translation: CASSLVAREGDTQYF.

V is TRBV5-1 and J is TRBJ2-2, with TRBD1 matching over 7 bases. Looked up from germline, CDR1 is SGHRS and CDR2 is YFSETQ. This CDR3 comprises 14 residues. V was clipped by 2 bases and J by 6 bases; unmatched bases: 4. The CDR3 protein is CASSLRQGAGELFF. For the CDR3, the DNA is TGCGCCAGCAGCTTAAGGCAGGGGGCCGGGGAGCTGTTTTTT.

V and J are TRBV28 and TRBJ2-6; the match to TRBD1 covers 10 bases. With V trimmed by 5 bases and J by 0 bases, 13 bases remained unmatched. The CDR3 sequence is 20 residues long. Germline values: CDR1 MDHEN, CDR2 SYDVKM. CDR3 DNA: TGTGCCAGCAGTGTGGGGGTGGGACAGGGGTTTTTCTCTGGGGCCAACGTCCTGACTTTC. Protein product: CASSVGVGQGFFSGANVLTF.

The rearrangement links TRBV6-6 to TRBJ2-1; D remains unclear. Between the trimmed V and J ends, which lost 7 bases and 1 base, there was a span of 5 bases. The germline V gene encodes CDR1 MNHNY and CDR2 SVGAGI (reference sequence). This CDR3 is built from 12 residues. The DNA for the CDR3 is TGTGCCAGCACCGGGTCCTACAATGAGCAGTTCTTC. Its protein product is CASTGSYNEQFF.

The V gene is TRBV7-7, the J gene TRBJ2-1, with a possible D match to TRBD1 (6 bases). V lost 1 base to trimming and J lost 0 bases, with 13 bases between them. This CDR3 spans 17 amino acids. Looked up from germline, CDR1 is SSHAT and CDR2 is FNYEAQ (reference sequence). The chain's CDR3 is CASSLGAGVGSYNEQFF. In DNA, the CDR3 is TGTGCCAGCAGCTTAGGGGCAGGGGTCGGCTCCTACAATGAGCAGTTCTTC.

This rearrangement joins TRBV4-1 to TRBJ1-6; D gene ambiguous. The CDR3 extends over 17 amino acids. V lost 0 bases to trimming and J lost 0 bases, with 9 bases between them. Germline V gene sequence: CDR1 MGHRA, CDR2 YSYEKL. The chain's CDR3 is CASSQEFYSSYNSPLHF. The CDR3 DNA reads TGCGCCAGCAGCCAAGAATTTTATAGCTCCTATAATTCACCCCTCCACTTT.

The rearrangement joins TRBV27 to TRBJ2-7, with D hard to call. The CDR3 extends over 14 amino acids. The germline V gene has CDR1 MNHEY and CDR2 SMNVEV (reference sequence). Trimming pared 6 bases from V and 0 bases from J, leaving 12 bases between. The CDR3 loop is CASRKDIFSYEQYF. Here the CDR3 DNA reads TGTGCCAGCAGAAAAGACATCTTCTCCTACGAGCAGTACTTC.

V is TRBV6-2 or TRBV6-3 and J is TRBJ1-6, with a weak D call TRBD1 (6 bases). The V gene's germline CDR1 is MNHEY and CDR2 SVGEGT. Trimming shortened V by 5 bases and J by 0 bases, and 14 bases separated the two germline ends. This CDR3 has 17 residues. Written as DNA, the CDR3 is TGTGCCAGCAGTACCCGACAGGCGAGCTCCTATAATTCACCCCTCCACTTT. Protein: CASSTRQASSYNSPLHF.

A single count supports this clone. The gene calls are TRBV19 and TRBJ2-1, with D perhaps TRBD1 (6 bases). The CDR3 is 13 residues long. The germline V gene has CDR1 LNHDA and CDR2 SQIVND (reference sequence). Trimming took off 4 bases at V and 7 bases at J, with 11 bases between the two ends. The DNA of the CDR3 is TGTGCCAGTAGTAGGCAGGGGCGGAATGAGCAGTTCTTC. It yields the protein CASSRQGRNEQFF.

The chain combines TRBV5-1 with TRBJ2-5; 7 nucleotides align to TRBD2. CDR3 length: 14 amino acids. Germline values: CDR1 SGHRS, CDR2 YFSETQ. V was clipped by 0 bases and J by 5 bases; unmatched bases: 4. For the CDR3, the DNA is TGCGCCAGCAGCTTGGGGAGCGGGGTCGAGACCCAGTACTTC. It encodes CASSLGSGVETQYF.

The gene calls are TRBV2 and TRBJ2-7, with 11 bases identical to TRBD2. Looked up from germline, CDR1 is SNHLY and CDR2 is FYNNEI. The V segment lost 6 bases and the J segment 1 base; nucleotides outside the gene matches: 8. The CDR3 length is 16 residues. The CDR3 sequence is CASRALAGGSSYEQYF. The CDR3, as DNA: TGTGCCAGCAGGGCCCTAGCGGGGGGATCTTCCTACGAGCAGTACTTC.

This sequence joins TRBV7-6 and TRBJ2-7; 9 bases align to TRBD2. Germline loops: CDR1 SGHVS, CDR2 FNYEAQ. This CDR3 comprises 19 residues. J was trimmed by 0 bases and V by 5 bases; bases with no gene match: 17. The CDR3 loop is CASSPRGGGATGSSYEQYF. DNA for the CDR3: TGTGCCAGCAGCCCCAGGGGCGGGGGGGCCACAGGGAGCTCCTACGAGCAGTACTTC.

The chain couples TRBV20-1 to TRBJ2-7; D is perhaps TRBD1 (5 bases). V gave up 6 bases and J gave up 9 bases, with 15 bases separating them. Germline-derived CDR1 and CDR2 are DFQATT and SNEGSKA (reference sequence). The CDR3 is 11 amino acids. The DNA for the CDR3 is TGCAGTGCCAAAGACAGCTCAGGGCAGTACTTC. Translated: CSAKDSSGQYF.

The rearrangement links TRBV4-2 to TRBJ2-3; no reliable D call. Trimming removed 0 bases from V and 1 base from J, with 11 bases in between. The CDR3 has 16 residues. Germline CDR1 LGHNA, CDR2 YNFKEQ. The CDR3 nucleotides are TGTGCCAGCAGCCAAGAATCAGGTGATGGCACAGATACGCAGTATTTT. This translates into CASSQESGDGTDTQYF.

The V gene is TRBV25-1, the J gene TRBJ2-7; no definite D call. This CDR3 is 13 amino acids long. Germline V gene sequence: CDR1 MGHDK, CDR2 SYGVNS. V dropped 1 base and J dropped 3 bases, with 7 bases sitting between them. The CDR3 spells CASSEFGSYEQYF. In DNA form, the CDR3 reads TGTGCCAGCAGTGAATTCGGTAGCTACGAGCAGTACTTC.